The clone carrying this T cell receptor beta chain was counted only a few times. The data are from a study of blood T cell repertoires in COVID-19. Study overall: Specimens from acute and convalescent COVID-19 originated in the United States, Italy and Spain.

Sequencing used immunoSEQ multiplex PCR; TCRdb keeps in-frame clones, though not all of them. The sample carries some 150,000 clones, roughly 84% recorded once. This receptor was taken from a human donor with acute or convalescent COVID-19. The donor label of this sample is uncertain. Sequencing was performed on peripheral blood.

The CDR3 DNA follows: TGCGCCAGCAGCTTGGCCGCGAGAATGGACAGGGGTCACTATGGCTACACCTTC. As protein: CASSLAARMDRGHYGYTF. This chain joins TRBV5-1 and TRBJ1-2, with TRBD1 identical over 9 bases. Germline trimming cut 0 bases from V and 3 bases from J; bases unmatched to any gene: 12. Germline CDR1 is SGHRS and CDR2 is YFSETQ. The CDR3 loop spans 18 amino acids. Looking up the rest from reference TRBV5-1 and TRBJ1-2 gives the full variable domain: KAGVTQTPRYLIKTRGQQVTLSCSPISGHRSVSWYQQTPGQGLQFLFEYFSETQRNKGNFPGRFSGRQFSNSRSEMNVSTLELGDSALYLCASSLAARMDRGHYGYTFGSGTRLTVV.